This TCR beta chain is drawn from a study of CD8+ T cells in alopecia areata. Findings of the study overall: Patients shared TCRs less clearly than mice did, possibly for HLA-related reasons.

RNA was isolated and reverse transcribed to cDNA, the sequencing template. The assay was immunoSEQ multiplex PCR, and TCRdb's table has in-frame clones only and misses some. Of 150,000 or so clones listed, more than 75% are singletons. This clone was counted a single time. Its specificity is unknown. The V gene lost 6 bases and the J gene lost 9 bases, with 14 bases spanning the gap. There are 11 residues in the CDR3. CDR1 and CDR2 (germline): SQVTM, ANQGSEA. The chain has TRBV29-1 and TRBJ1-1; D is undetermined. This clonotype was sampled from a human donor with alopecia areata. The specimen was CD8+ T cells sorted from blood, collected at week 0. This CDR3 is CSVPLGPQAFF. The CDR3 nucleotides are TGCAGCGTCCCCCTCGGACCCCAAGCTTTCTTT. Full variable domain (remainder filled in from reference TRBV29-1 and TRBJ1-1): SAVISQKPSRDICQRGTSLTIQCQVDSQVTMMFWYRQQPGQSLTLIATANQGSEATYESGFVIDKFPISRPNLTFSTLTVSNMSPEDSSIYLCSVPLGPQAFFGQGTRLTVV.